What follows are 26 T cell receptor beta chains derived from one specimen sequenced in a study of post-analysis software for immune sequencing data. Their antigens remain unidentified. TCR beta libraries were prepared from cDNA with unique molecular identifiers. TCRdb recomputed calls from the PCR reads with MiXCR, one row per CDR3 protein. The repertoire holds hundreds of thousands of distinct CDR3 sequences, with approximately 60% as singletons. The study, taken as a whole, reports: Included in a set of about five TRBV segments more frequent in patients than controls were TRBV5-6, TRBV5-1 and TRBV20-1.

The sample comprised blood. The receptors shown here come from a girl aged 2 to 10 with multiple sclerosis.

The chain links TRBV7-9 to TRBJ2-1; 7 nucleotides line up with TRBD2. The junction had 9 bases not matched to a gene; V was cut back by 1 base and J by 6 bases. The CDR3 consists of 16 residues. Per germline, CDR1 SEHNR and CDR2 FQNEAQ (reference sequence). CDR3 in amino acids: CASSLDTGDYRNEQFF. CDR3 nucleotide sequence: TGTGCCAGCAGCTTAGACACTGGGGACTATCGCAATGAGCAGTTCTTC.

The chain links TRBV5-1 to TRBJ2-5; D gene ambiguous. The CDR3 extends over 17 amino acids. Germline CDR1 SGHRS, CDR2 YFSETQ. The V gene lost 0 bases and the J gene lost 7 bases, with 22 bases spanning the gap. The CDR3 DNA reads as TGCGCCAGCAGCTTGGTGGAACGCAGCCGGGCGGTAGGGACCCAGTACTTC. It specifies CASSLVERSRAVGTQYF.

Of note for this clonotype: This may be a read error: a much more frequent sequence differs by one nucleotide. The rearrangement links TRBV29-1 to TRBJ2-1, with D maybe TRBD1 (5 bases). CDR3 length: 13 amino acids. The V end was cut by 5 bases, the J end by 1 base, with 9 bases between. Germline values: CDR1 SQVTM, CDR2 ANQGSEA. In nucleotides, the CDR3 is TGCAGCGTTAGACAGATATCCTACAATGAGCAGTTCTTC. This codes for CSVRQISYNEQFF.

This clonotype has more than one count but fewer than ten. Given a much more abundant clone one base away, this may be a read error. This rearrangement joins TRBV7-2 to TRBJ2-1, with D possibly TRBD1 on 6 matching bases. The CDR3 is made up of 15 amino acids. CDR1 SGHTA and CDR2 FQGNSA come from the germline V gene. This CDR3 is CASSLGQGSYNKQFF. In DNA form, the CDR3 reads TGTGCCAGCAGCTTGGGGCAGGGGTCCTACAATAAGCAGTTCTTC.

The chain couples TRBV6-5 to TRBJ2-1; D is undetermined. Between the trimmed V and J ends, which lost 0 bases and 8 bases, there was a span of 8 bases. From germline, CDR1 is MNHEY and CDR2 SVGAGI. This CDR3 is built from 13 residues. The CDR3: CASSYSVSDEQFF. The CDR3 region has the DNA TGTGCCAGCAGTTACTCGGTCTCAGATGAGCAGTTCTTC.

The chain has TRBV6-4 and TRBJ2-3, with 9 bases lining up with TRBD2. The V segment lost 4 bases and the J segment 8 bases; nucleotides outside the gene matches: 10. CDR3 length: 15 amino acids. Germline assignment: CDR1 MRHNA and CDR2 SNTAGT. The CDR3 bases are TGTGCCAGCAGTGGAGCGGGAGGCCCCTCCGGTACGCAGTATTTT. Amino acids: CASSGAGGPSGTQYF.

The J gene is TRBJ2-1, the V gene TRBV12-3 or TRBV12-4; tentative D call: TRBD2 (6 bases). Trimming took 11 bases from V and 3 from J, leaving 17 bases between them. CDR3 length: 14 amino acids. In nucleotides, the CDR3 is TGTGCCCAAGAAGGGATTAGCGGCTACAATGAGCAGTTCTTC. It specifies CAQEGISGYNEQFF.

The chain uses TRBV7-9 and TRBJ2-5, with D unclear. The CDR3 is 18 amino acids. V lost 1 base and J lost 5, with 23 bases in between. The germline CDR1 and CDR2 sequences are SEHNR and FQNEAQ (reference sequence). The CDR3 reads CASSLDSFASLESETQYF. In nucleotides, the CDR3 is TGTGCCAGCAGCTTAGACAGTTTCGCAAGCCTTGAATCGGAGACCCAGTACTTC.

The chain employs TRBV5-1 and TRBJ2-7; D is unresolved. Trimming shortened V by 3 bases and J by 0 bases, and 10 bases separated the two germline ends. Germline V CDR1 and CDR2: SGHRS, YFSETQ. The CDR3 has 14 amino acids. The CDR3 reads CASSSLATSYEQYF. The DNA for the CDR3 is TGCGCCAGCAGCTCCTTGGCCACCTCCTACGAGCAGTACTTC.

The chain couples TRBV28 to TRBJ2-6, with D maybe TRBD2 (6 bases). The V end was cut by 4 bases, the J end by 2 bases, with 12 bases between. Germline V gene lookup returns CDR1 MDHEN and CDR2 SYDVKM. This CDR3 is built from 16 residues. CDR3 nucleotides: TGTGCCAGCAGTTCGGAGGGATTCCCTGGGGCCAACGTCCTGACTTTC. Translated, it gives CASSSEGFPGANVLTF. The whole variable domain, remainder taken from reference TRBV28 and TRBJ2-6, is DVKVTQSSRYLVKRTGEKVFLECVQDMDHENMFWYRQDPGLGLRLIYFSYDVKMKEKGDIPEGYSVSREKKERFSLILESASTNQTSMYLCASSSEGFPGANVLTFGAGSRLTVL.

The V gene is TRBV7-6, the J gene TRBJ2-4; D perhaps matches TRBD2 (6 bases). The DNA matches TRBJ2-7 better at its end, which makes the J call doubtful. CDR1 is SGHVS and CDR2 is FNYEAQ in the germline V gene. The CDR3 spans 15 residues. The CDR3 reads CASSLADQGGYEQYF. The CDR3 nucleotides read TGTGCCAGCAGCTTAGCAGACCAGGGAGGCTACGAGCAGTACTTC.

This clonotype was seen a handful of times. The chain employs TRBV11-2 and TRBJ2-7; D is unresolved. Trimming left V 1 base short and J 2 bases short, with 12 bases between. CDR3 length: 15 residues. Germline V gives CDR1 SGHAT, CDR2 FQNNGV. The DNA for the CDR3 is TGTGCCAGCAGCTTAGCCGGCGGATTAGCCTACGAGCAGTACTTC. Protein sequence: CASSLAGGLAYEQYF. The whole variable domain, filled in from reference TRBV11-2 and TRBJ2-7, reads EAGVAQSPRYKIIEKRQSVAFWCNPISGHATLYWYQQILGQGPKLLIQFQNNGVVDDSQLPKDRFSAERLKGVDSTLKIQPAKLEDSAVYLCASSLAGGLAYEQYFGPGTRLTVT.

The chain joins TRBV3-1 to TRBJ2-1, with 8 nucleotides matching TRBD1. Germline values: CDR1 LGHDT, CDR2 YNNKEL (reference sequence). Trimming at V came to 1 base and at J to 2 bases, leaving 4 bases not matched to a gene. The CDR3 has 16 amino acids. CDR3 loop: CASSQGRTGTYNEQFF. The CDR3 nucleotides read TGTGCCAGCAGCCAAGGTAGGACAGGGACCTACAATGAGCAGTTCTTC.

The chain uses TRBV20-1 and TRBJ2-1, with TRBD2 identical over 7 bases. The CDR3 runs to 18 residues. V gave up 5 bases and J gave up 5 bases; unmatched junction bases: 21. CDR1 and CDR2 from the germline V gene are DFQATT and SNEGSKA (reference sequence). The chain's CDR3 is CSASKPPGTIQPNNEQFF. In DNA form, the CDR3 reads TGCAGTGCTTCCAAACCTCCCGGGACTATACAGCCCAACAATGAGCAGTTCTTC.

The gene calls are TRBV5-1 and TRBJ2-5; 14 bases are shared with TRBD2. Germline-derived CDR1 and CDR2 are SGHRS and YFSETQ. J gave up 4 bases and V 3 bases, and 11 bases lay outside the gene matches. This CDR3 has 18 amino acids. The chain's CDR3 is CASSSETSGRGVRETQYF. DNA for the CDR3: TGCGCCAGCAGCTCCGAGACTAGCGGGAGGGGAGTAAGAGAGACCCAGTACTTC.

This clonotype was found a few times. This chain links TRBV20-1 with TRBJ2-1; the match to TRBD2 covers 10 bases. Germline lookup yields CDR1 DFQATT and CDR2 SNEGSKA (reference sequence). The CDR3 contains 12 residues. V gave up 6 bases and J gave up 10 bases; unmatched junction bases: 6. The CDR3 DNA sequence: TGCAGTGCGACCGGACTAGCGGACGAGCAGTTCTTC. Residues: CSATGLADEQFF.

The chain uses TRBV27 and TRBJ2-1, with 7 bases fitting TRBD2. The germline V gene has CDR1 MNHEY and CDR2 SMNVEV (reference sequence). J lost 8 bases, V lost 3 bases, and 16 bases had no gene match. CDR3 size: 17 residues. The DNA of the CDR3 is TGTGCCAGCAGTTTCGCGGGGGATGGAGGAGGTTGGGATGAGCAGTTCTTC. Amino acid sequence: CASSFAGDGGGWDEQFF.

In its sample, this clonotype was seen a few times. The V gene is TRBV10-3, the J gene TRBJ1-2; no clear D gene. V was trimmed by 5 bases and J by 2 bases, leaving 21 bases between them. The length of the CDR3 is 17 residues. Germline V CDR1 and CDR2: ENHRY, SYGVKD. The CDR3 loop reads CAISRTSVGSPNYGYTF. The CDR3 DNA reads as TGTGCCATCAGTCGGACGTCGGTGGGCAGCCCGAACTATGGCTACACCTTC.

The chain is built from TRBV4-3 and TRBJ2-1, with TRBD1 as a possible D gene (6 bases). This CDR3 has 16 amino acids. V was cut by 4 bases and J by 6 bases, with 19 bases left in between. Germline CDR1 LGHNA, CDR2 YSLEER. CDR3 residues: CASSPRGHRLLNEQFF. The CDR3 region has the DNA TGCGCCAGCAGCCCTCGGGGACATCGACTCCTCAATGAGCAGTTCTTC.

In the case of this clonotype: Compared with germline, one end of the junction differs, possibly owing to a read error. The chain has TRBV28 and TRBJ2-5, with D unclear. TRBJ2-7 explains the end of the DNA better; the J call may be wrong. Looked up from germline, CDR1 is MDHEN and CDR2 is SYDVKM. CDR3 length: 15 residues. The CDR3 DNA reads TGTGCCAGCACTTTAAGGTGGCGGCAAGATTACGAGCAGTACTTC. This encodes CASTLRWRQDYEQYF.

This clonotype was seen more than once but under ten times. V usage is TRBV6-5 and J usage is TRBJ2-5; no reliable D call. Germline V gene lookup returns CDR1 MNHEY and CDR2 SVGAGI. V gave up 4 bases and J gave up 7 bases, with 25 bases separating them. The CDR3 contains 17 residues. The CDR3 DNA reads as TGTGCCAGCAGTTCCCAGACTTTAGCCGCCAGTGGTAGGACCCAGTACTTC. As protein: CASSSQTLAASGRTQYF.

J is TRBJ2-5 and V is TRBV7-9; tentative D call: TRBD1 (5 bases). The CDR3 covers 17 residues. Trimming cost V 2 bases and J 1 base, with 17 bases left between them. CDR1 is SEHNR and CDR2 is FQNEAQ in the germline V gene (reference sequence). In DNA, the CDR3 is TGTGCCAGCAGCTTACGTGGGGCAGCCTATATCCAAGAGACCCAGTACTTC. As protein: CASSLRGAAYIQETQYF.

The rearrangement joins TRBV7-2 to TRBJ2-1; 8 bases match TRBD1. CDR1 SGHTA and CDR2 FQGNSA come from the germline V gene. Germline trimming cut 1 base from V and 9 bases from J; bases unmatched to any gene: 5. The CDR3 spans 14 residues. CDR3 bases: TGTGCCAGCAGCTTAGGGACAGGGATGGGTGAGCAGTTCTTC. Translating it yields CASSLGTGMGEQFF. The whole variable domain, remainder taken from reference TRBV7-2 and TRBJ2-1, is GAGVSQSPSNKVTEKGKDVELRCDPISGHTALYWYRQSLGQGLEFLIYFQGNSAPDKSGLPSDRFSAERTGGSVSTLTIQRTQQEDSAVYLCASSLGTGMGEQFFGPGTRLTVL.

The gene calls are TRBV5-1 and TRBJ1-6, with D perhaps TRBD1 (5 bases). The V and J ends lost 2 bases and 10 bases respectively, with 16 bases between them. The CDR3 has 15 amino acids. Looked up from germline, CDR1 is SGHRS and CDR2 is YFSETQ. In DNA form, the CDR3 reads TGCGCCAGCAGCTTCAGGTCGACAGAAGGATCACCCCTCCACTTT. Protein sequence: CASSFRSTEGSPLHF.

As regards this clonotype: A read error may produce the germline difference seen at one junction end. The chain links TRBV7-7 to TRBJ2-4; a possible D gene is TRBD2 (5 bases). The tail of the sequence fits TRBJ2-5 better, so the J call may be wrong. Germline V gene lookup returns CDR1 SSHAT and CDR2 FNYEAQ (reference sequence). The CDR3 runs to 14 residues. This chain's CDR3 is CASSSGWDQETQYF. Written as DNA, the CDR3 is TGTGCTAGCAGCTCGGGGTGGGATCAAGAGACCCAGTACTTC.

The table lists this clonotype with a count of one. The rearrangement joins TRBV7-2 to TRBJ2-3; 12 bases map to TRBD2. CDR1 and CDR2 from the germline V gene are SGHTA and FQGNSA. This CDR3 has 16 amino acids. V lost 2 bases, J lost 5 bases, and 5 bases stayed unmatched. The CDR3, as DNA: TGTGCCAGCAGCTTACTAGCGGGAGGGGGTTTAGATACGCAGTATTTT. Its protein product is CASSLLAGGGLDTQYF. Looking up the rest from reference TRBV7-2 and TRBJ2-3 gives the full variable domain: GAGVSQSPSNKVTEKGKDVELRCDPISGHTALYWYRQSLGQGLEFLIYFQGNSAPDKSGLPSDRFSAERTGGSVSTLTIQRTQQEDSAVYLCASSLLAGGGLDTQYFGPGTRLTVL.